This T cell receptor beta chain was obtained from a study of tumor-infiltrating lymphocytes in primary liver carcinoma. Study at large: Sequencing of the samples generated roughly 3.65 to 8 million productive TCRbeta reads, with similar yields across tissue types.

This clonotype was found a few times. V lost 0 bases and J 6 bases, leaving 6 bases between the germline ends. Looked up from germline, CDR1 is LGHNA and CDR2 is YNFKEQ. There are 13 residues in the CDR3. cDNA specific to TCR beta was made from roughly 500 ng of total RNA, with a constant-region primer employed for priming. Libraries covering TCR beta were generated through three nested multiplex PCR rounds (using a slightly modified ARM-PCR). Two initial PCR rounds of about 9 cycles each paired TRBV1-TRBV30 forward primers with a C-beta reverse primer. TCRdb ran MiXCR on the multiplex PCR reads and lists one entry per CDR3 protein. The profile shows some 190,000 distinct CDR3 sequences, 60% of them singletons. Unsorted whole blood served as the source of blood RNA, and germline DNA was extracted as well.

This rearrangement joins TRBV4-2 to TRBJ1-5; no firm D call. Sequencing was carried out using peripheral blood. The receptor was derived from a man aged 35 to 55 with primary liver carcinoma and hepatitis B virus infection. The CDR3 DNA follows: TGTGCCAGCAGCCAAGAACGGGGTCAGCCCCAGCATTTT. Its translation: CASSQERGQPQHF.